This note documents a single T cell receptor (beta chain) sequence. Its antigen is unidentified. cDNA synthesis used the whole RNA isolate, giving expressed TCRB sequences. Sequencing was performed with immunoSEQ multiplex PCR; in TCRdb, only in-frame clones are kept and a portion is missing. The table records more than 25,000 clones, 56% of them present only once. The record originates from a study of beta chain features in type 1 diabetes. The study's findings and limits: Researchers report that Type 1 diabetes patients had moderately but significantly shorter TCRB CDR3s across all four CD4+ subsets. Equally in patients and controls, shorter templates might have been favored by PCR.

The germline CDR1 and CDR2 sequences are MDHEN and SYDVKM. V dropped 5 bases and J dropped 3; count of bases not matched to a gene: 3. The length of the CDR3 is 14 residues. Sequenced: Tregs from blood. The V and J genes are TRBV28 and TRBJ2-2; the match to TRBD1 covers 7 bases. This sequence originates from a woman aged 18-29 years with type 1 diabetes. The CDR3 protein is CASSPDRDTGELFF. As DNA, the CDR3 is TGTGCCAGCAGTCCTGACAGGGACACCGGGGAGCTGTTTTTT.